A selection of T cell receptor beta chains follows, all from one sample in a study of cytomegalovirus exposure and HLA in healthy donors. Produced via immunoSEQ multiplex PCR; TCRdb's table is partial and in-frame only. The data hold 90,000 to 130,000 clones, with around 80% observed a single time. The sample was PBMCs. These receptors were obtained from a man in his thirties or forties in good health and CMV-seropositive. Both conserved end residues are part of each CDR3. Each record gives: clone size, J gene, V gene, D gene, CDR3 DNA, CDR3 protein. The D gene is left open where the match is weak. Where a row states a size, it is once, few, many or the class of an expanded clone; other rows omit it.

size: .
J: TRBJ2-7
V: TRBV11-2
D: .
DNA: TGTGCCAGCAGCCAAATACAGGGTGCTTACGAGCAGTACTTC
CDR3: CASSQIQGAYEQYF

size: once
J: TRBJ1-6
V: TRBV28
D: .
DNA: TGTGCCAGCAGTTGGGGCCCGGGCCGGGGGGGTTCACCCCTCCACTTT
CDR3: CASSWGPGRGGSPLHF

size: .
J: TRBJ2-3
V: TRBV4-1
D: .
DNA: TGCGCCAGCAGCCAACTCCGGACGGGGACTAGCACAGATACGCAGTATTTT
CDR3: CASSQLRTGTSTDTQYF

size: once
J: TRBJ2-3
V: TRBV10-2
D: TRBD1
DNA: TGCGCCAGCAGTCTTCGGACAGGGGGCACAGATACGCAGTATTTT
CDR3: CASSLRTGGTDTQYF

size: few
J: TRBJ2-5
V: TRBV10-1
D: TRBD2
DNA: TGCGCCAGCGTTCGGACTAGCGGGGAATTGCGAGAGACCCAGTACTTC
CDR3: CASVRTSGELRETQYF

size: .
J: TRBJ1-1
V: TRBV9
D: .
DNA: TGTGCCAGCAGCACCCTCGAGGGGGTCACTGAAGCTTTCTTT
CDR3: CASSTLEGVTEAFF

size: .
J: TRBJ1-2
V: TRBV5-1
D: .
DNA: TGCGCCAGCAGCCCGGCTAATACAGGGAAGGGGTTCAGCGGCTACACCTTC
CDR3: CASSPANTGKGFSGYTF

size: once
J: TRBJ1-3
V: TRBV10-3
D: TRBD1
DNA: TGTGCCATCAGCCCCAGTGAGTTTCCGCCTCCGACAGGGTTAACTGGAAACACCATATATTTT
CDR3: CAISPSEFPPPTGLTGNTIYF

size: .
J: TRBJ1-1
V: TRBV6-5
D: TRBD1
DNA: TGTGCCAGCAGTCTACGGGACAGGGGCACTGAAGCTTTCTTT
CDR3: CASSLRDRGTEAFF

size: .
J: TRBJ2-5
V: TRBV11-1
D: TRBD2
DNA: TGTGCCAGCACCCAAGCGGGGGGGCCGAAGGAGACCCAGTACTTC
CDR3: CASTQAGGPKETQYF

size: once
J: TRBJ1-2
V: TRBV14
D: TRBD1
DNA: TGTGCCATCCAGGGGACAGGGGGTCCCTATGGCTACACCTTC
CDR3: CAIQGTGGPYGYTF

size: .
J: TRBJ2-7
V: TRBV7-2
D: TRBD2
DNA: TGTGCCAGCAGCTTAGGGACTAGCGGGTACTCCTACGAGCAGTACTTC
CDR3: CASSLGTSGYSYEQYF

size: .
J: TRBJ1-2
V: TRBV7-8
D: .
DNA: TGTGCCAGCAGCCCAGACCGGGCGAGGGGGACTAACTATGGCTACACCTTC
CDR3: CASSPDRARGTNYGYTF

size: .
J: TRBJ2-5
V: TRBV7-3
D: .
DNA: TGTGCCAGCAGCTTAGTGGGGCCGTTAGGTGAGACCCAGTACTTC
CDR3: CASSLVGPLGETQYF

size: .
J: TRBJ2-2
V: TRBV28
D: .
DNA: TGTGCCAGCAGTTTCCCACAGGATTACACCGGGGAGCTGTTTTTT
CDR3: CASSFPQDYTGELFF

size: few
J: TRBJ2-7
V: TRBV28
D: TRBD1
DNA: TGTGCCAGCAGTTGGACAGGGCCCACCTACGAGCAGTACTTC
CDR3: CASSWTGPTYEQYF

size: .
J: TRBJ2-1
V: TRBV5-4
D: TRBD2
DNA: TGTGCCAGCAGCACCCAGCGGGGGACCTACTACAATGAGCAGTTCTTC
CDR3: CASSTQRGTYYNEQFF

size: .
J: TRBJ2-5
V: TRBV13
D: TRBD1
DNA: TGTGCCAGCAGCTTAGTTGTAGGGACAGGAAGAGAGACCCAGTACTTC
CDR3: CASSLVVGTGRETQYF

size: .
J: TRBJ1-2
V: TRBV2
D: .
DNA: TGTGCCAGCAGTGAAGCCCGCAGCCCTGGGAGGTATGGCTACACCTTC
CDR3: CASSEARSPGRYGYTF

size: .
J: TRBJ2-1
V: TRBV19
D: TRBD1
DNA: TGTGCCAGTAGTATGGTGACAGGGAGCGATGAGCAGTTCTTC
CDR3: CASSMVTGSDEQFF

size: .
J: TRBJ2-1
V: TRBV5-1
D: TRBD2
DNA: TGCGCCAGCAGCTTGCCTAGCGGGGGCTACAATGAGCAGTTCTTC
CDR3: CASSLPSGGYNEQFF

size: .
J: TRBJ1-2
V: TRBV6-1
D: TRBD1
DNA: TGTGCCAGCCGAGCTCCAGGGGGATCCTATGGCTACACCTTC
CDR3: CASRAPGGSYGYTF

size: .
J: TRBJ2-1
V: TRBV11-2
D: .
DNA: TGTGCCATCGGCAGTGCGGGGCACAATGAGCAGTTCTTC
CDR3: CAIGSAGHNEQFF

size: .
J: TRBJ1-4
V: TRBV6-1
D: .
DNA: TGTGCCAGCAGTGCGAGCGGGGCCTGGGAAAAACTGTTTTTT
CDR3: CASSASGAWEKLFF

size: .
J: TRBJ2-2
V: TRBV4-2
D: .
DNA: TGTGCCAGCAGCCAAGAGGTGGGAGACCGGTGGACCGGGGAGCTGTTTTTT
CDR3: CASSQEVGDRWTGELFF

size: once
J: TRBJ1-2
V: TRBV9
D: .
DNA: TGTGCCAGCAGCGTAGCGGAAGGGGGATTGTATGGCTACACCTTC
CDR3: CASSVAEGGLYGYTF

size: .
J: TRBJ2-1
V: TRBV2
D: TRBD2
DNA: TGTGCCAGCAGTAGGACTAGCGGGGGAAGGGTTGAGCAGTTCTTC
CDR3: CASSRTSGGRVEQFF

size: .
J: TRBJ2-3
V: TRBV10-1
D: .
DNA: TGCGCCAGCAGTCCTTCGCGGGGTGCAGACGCAGATACGCAGTATTTT
CDR3: CASSPSRGADADTQYF

size: .
J: TRBJ2-3
V: TRBV30
D: .
DNA: TGTGCCTGGAGTGTACTTGGCGGGGGCACAGATACGCAGTATTTT
CDR3: CAWSVLGGGTDTQYF

size: .
J: TRBJ2-5
V: TRBV11-2
D: TRBD2
DNA: TGTGCCAGCAGCTCCCCGACTAGCGGGGGGTCCCAAGAGACCCAGTACTTC
CDR3: CASSSPTSGGSQETQYF

size: .
J: TRBJ2-3
V: TRBV4-3
D: .
DNA: TGCGCCAGCAGCCAAGACGAAGAGGGGGGGATGGGAGATACGCAGTATTTT
CDR3: CASSQDEEGGMGDTQYF

size: .
J: TRBJ2-7
V: TRBV5-8
D: TRBD1
DNA: TGTGCCAGCAGCTTTTCTCCGACAGGGTCCGAGCAGTACTTC
CDR3: CASSFSPTGSEQYF

size: .
J: TRBJ2-5
V: TRBV6-1
D: TRBD2
DNA: TGTGCCAGCAGGGACGGGGGGGCCGATGAGACCCAGTACTTC
CDR3: CASRDGGADETQYF

size: .
J: TRBJ2-5
V: TRBV4-1
D: .
DNA: TGCGCCAGCAGCCAAGACGGGGATGTCGACATATCCCGAGAGACCCAGTACTTC
CDR3: CASSQDGDVDISRETQYF

size: .
J: TRBJ1-1
V: TRBV5-6
D: TRBD1
DNA: TGTGCCAGCAGCTACGACAGGGAGACTGAAGCTTTCTTT
CDR3: CASSYDRETEAFF

size: .
J: TRBJ1-2
V: TRBV19
D: .
DNA: TGTGCCAGTTTCCTTCCGGGACAACCTAACTATGGCTACACCTTC
CDR3: CASFLPGQPNYGYTF

size: .
J: TRBJ2-3
V: TRBV7-9
D: .
DNA: TGTGCCAGCAGCCACTTGGGGGGTCCCCACGGCACAGATACGCAGTATTTT
CDR3: CASSHLGGPHGTDTQYF

size: .
J: TRBJ2-2
V: TRBV18
D: TRBD2
DNA: TGTGCCAGCTCACCACGGGAGGGTTCAGGCACCGGGGAGCTGTTTTTT
CDR3: CASSPREGSGTGELFF

size: .
J: TRBJ1-1
V: TRBV6-1
D: .
DNA: TGTGCCAGCAGCGTAGCGTGGGAAGCTTTCTTT
CDR3: CASSVAWEAFF

size: once
J: TRBJ2-5
V: TRBV7-2
D: TRBD1
DNA: TGTGCCAGCAGCACCACGGGACAGGTCCTCGGGACCCAGTACTTC
CDR3: CASSTTGQVLGTQYF

size: .
J: TRBJ1-5
V: TRBV30
D: .
DNA: TGTGCCTCGCCCCGCACAGGGAAGGGTAGCAATCAGCCCCAGCATTTT
CDR3: CASPRTGKGSNQPQHF

size: .
J: TRBJ2-4
V: TRBV21-1
D: .
DNA: TGTGCCAGCAGCAAGGTGACCCTTTCTAGCGGGGGGGCTGAGGCCAAAAACATTCAGTACTTC
CDR3: CASSKVTLSSGGAEAKNIQYF

size: .
J: TRBJ1-6
V: TRBV4-3
D: .
DNA: TGCGCCAGCAGCCAAGGGACAGTTAAACGCTATAATTCACCCCTCCACTTT
CDR3: CASSQGTVKRYNSPLHF

size: .
J: TRBJ2-5
V: TRBV7-2
D: TRBD2
DNA: TGTGCCAGCCAACGGCGGGGGGGTCTGGAGACCCAGTACTTC
CDR3: CASQRRGGLETQYF

size: few
J: TRBJ2-7
V: TRBV6-5
D: TRBD1
DNA: TGTGCCAGCAGTTACTCGGGGGCAGGGGGCTACGAGCAGTACTTC
CDR3: CASSYSGAGGYEQYF